Presented here are 20 T cell receptor beta chains from one specimen sequenced in a study of T cells after yellow fever vaccination. TCRdb passed the 5' RACE reads through MiXCR, listing each CDR3 protein once. The sample has 250,000 to 400,000 distinct CDR3 sequences, over 3.5% seen once. Sequencing used PBMCs, obtained 15 days after the yellow fever booster vaccination. The source is a man younger than 30 who received the YFV17D yellow fever vaccine.

This clonotype has at least ten counts. The rearrangement uses TRBV13 and TRBJ1-5; a possible D gene is TRBD1 (6 bases). The germline gives CDR1 PRHDT, CDR2 FYEKMQ (reference sequence). The V gene lost 1 base and the J gene lost 2 bases, with 9 bases spanning the gap. The CDR3 is 15 residues long. The CDR3 loop reads CASSLARTGNQPQHF. The CDR3 coding sequence is TGTGCCAGCAGCTTAGCCCGGACAGGCAATCAGCCCCAGCATTTT.

This clonotype was recorded at least ten times. This rearrangement joins TRBV6-5 to TRBJ2-7; D gene ambiguous. The ends were cut back, 5 bases at V and 5 bases at J, with 13 bases in the middle. This CDR3 comprises 13 residues. Germline CDR1 MNHEY, CDR2 SVGAGI. CDR3 sequence (DNA): TGTGCCAGCAGTCCCCGAGGTGGCCACGAGCAGTACTTC. As protein: CASSPRGGHEQYF.

This clonotype was seen ten or more times. The chain uses TRBV10-3 and TRBJ2-5; D may be TRBD1 (6 bases). The V gene lost 0 bases and the J gene lost 7 bases, with 15 bases spanning the gap. CDR3 length equals 15 residues. CDR1 and CDR2 from the germline V gene are ENHRY and SYGVKD. This CDR3 is CAISESRTVLGTQYF. The CDR3 DNA reads as TGTGCCATCAGTGAGTCGCGGACAGTCCTCGGGACCCAGTACTTC.

The chain couples TRBV4-2 to TRBJ2-2, with 7 bases lining up with TRBD2. CDR1 and CDR2 (germline): LGHNA, YNFKEQ. This CDR3 has 17 amino acids. V gave up 0 bases and J gave up 4 bases; unmatched junction bases: 8. This chain's CDR3 is CASSQDIRGGGTGELFF. CDR3 nucleotides: TGTGCCAGCAGCCAAGATATTAGGGGCGGGGGCACCGGGGAGCTGTTTTTT.

The table lists this clonotype with many counts. V is TRBV4-3 and J is TRBJ2-7; possible D gene TRBD1, 6 bases. This CDR3 contains 14 residues. Trimming took 3 bases from V and 0 from J, leaving 9 bases between them. Germline V gene data show CDR1 as LGHNA and CDR2 as YSLEER. CDR3 loop: CASSQDSVSYEQYF. For the CDR3, the DNA is TGCGCCAGCAGCCAGGACAGTGTCTCCTACGAGCAGTACTTC.

The V gene is TRBV18, the J gene TRBJ2-7, with 8 bases identical to TRBD1. The CDR3 sequence is 14 residues long. Germline loops: CDR1 KGHSH, CDR2 LQKENI. V shed 5 bases, J shed 2 bases, and the junction held 5 bases outside the gene matches. In nucleotides, the CDR3 is TGTGCCAGCTCAGACGGGGACAGGCCCTACGAGCAGTACTTC. Translation: CASSDGDRPYEQYF.

The table lists this clonotype with many counts. The J gene is TRBJ2-1, the V gene TRBV7-8, with D perhaps TRBD2 (5 bases). The CDR3 runs to 14 residues. The V end lost 4 bases, the J end lost 5 bases, and 12 bases lay between the germline ends. Germline CDR1 SGHVS, CDR2 FQNEAQ. The CDR3, as DNA: TGTGCCAGCAGCTCCCGTGAGGGCCACAATGAGCAGTTCTTC. Its protein is CASSSREGHNEQFF. Looking up the rest from reference TRBV7-8 and TRBJ2-1 gives the full variable domain: GAGVSQSPRYKVAKRGQDVALRCDPISGHVSLFWYQQALGQGPEFLTYFQNEAQLDKSGLPSDRFFAERPEGSVSTLKIQRTQQEDSAVYLCASSSREGHNEQFFGPGTRLTVL.

About this clonotype: The junction departs from germline at one end; a sequencing error may be responsible. The rearrangement joins TRBV5-1 to TRBJ2-5, with D possibly being TRBD2 (6 bases). The CDR3 totals 15 residues. Germline V gives CDR1 SGHRS, CDR2 YFSETQ. Here the CDR3 reads CASTLGGPIQETQYF. Here the CDR3 DNA reads TGCGCCAGCACCTTGGGGGGACCGATCCAAGAGACCCAGTACTTC. The variable domain in full, completed from reference TRBV5-1 and TRBJ2-5, reads KAGVTQTPRYLIKTRGQQVTLSCSPISGHRSVSWYQQTPGQGLQFLFEYFSETQRNKGNFPGRFSGRQFSNSRSEMNVSTLELGDSALYLCASTLGGPIQETQYFGPGTRLLVL.

The gene calls are TRBV9 and TRBJ1-2; 9 nucleotides line up with TRBD1. Germline assignment: CDR1 SGDLS and CDR2 YYNGEE. CDR3 length: 15 residues. After removal of 1 base from V and 5 bases from J, the junction contained 6 bases not matched to a gene. The CDR3 protein is CASSVTGGYEYGYTF. DNA for the CDR3: TGTGCCAGCAGCGTAACAGGGGGCTATGAATATGGCTACACCTTC. Variable domain in full (rest from reference TRBV9 and TRBJ1-2): DSGVTQTPKHLITATGQRVTLRCSPRSGDLSVYWYQQSLDQGLQFLIQYYNGEERAKGNILERFSAQQFPDLHSELNLSSLELGDSALYFCASSVTGGYEYGYTFGSGTRLTVV.

This clonotype showed up many times. The chain recombines TRBV29-1 with TRBJ1-6, with D perhaps matching TRBD1 (6 bases). Germline CDR1 and CDR2: SQVTM and ANQGSEA. V was cut by 6 bases and J by 5 bases, with 11 bases left in between. The CDR3 has 13 amino acids. Written as DNA, the CDR3 is TGCAGCGTAAGACAGGACAATAATTCACCCCTCCACTTT. Amino acid sequence: CSVRQDNNSPLHF.

This clonotype came up a few times. CDR3 DNA: TGCAGTGCTAGTTGGGACAGGAATCAGCCCCAGCATTTT. Translated: CSASWDRNQPQHF. The chain has TRBV20-1 and TRBJ1-5, with 8 positions matching TRBD1. In germline, CDR1 is DFQATT, CDR2 SNEGSKA (reference sequence). The CDR3 contains 13 residues. Trimming took 3 bases from V and 4 from J; bases not matched to a gene: 2.

This clonotype occurred a few times. The chain is built from TRBV6-2 or TRBV6-3 and TRBJ2-3, with 11 bases fitting TRBD2. J was trimmed by 1 base and V by 0 bases; bases with no gene match: 3. From germline, CDR1 is MNHEY and CDR2 SVGEGT. The length of the CDR3 is 17 residues. The CDR3 nucleotides are TGTGCCAGCAGTTACTCCCTAGCGGGGGGCCGCACAGATACGCAGTATTTT. Amino acid sequence: CASSYSLAGGRTDTQYF.

In regard to this clonotype: This may be a read error: a much more frequent sequence differs by one nucleotide. The J gene is TRBJ2-7, the V gene TRBV6-1; TRBD1 agrees at 8 bases. The CDR3 runs 13 residues. CDR1 and CDR2 from the germline V gene are MNHNS and SASEGT. With 6 bases clipped from V and 3 bases from J, the junction kept 4 bases outside the gene matches. Here the CDR3 reads CASRPGQGYEQYF. Written as DNA, the CDR3 is TGTGCCAGCAGACCCGGACAGGGCTACGAGCAGTACTTC.

V usage is TRBV7-9 and J usage is TRBJ2-1; D gene ambiguous. Germline lookup yields CDR1 SEHNR and CDR2 FQNEAQ (reference sequence). The V gene lost 4 bases and the J gene lost 2 bases, with 12 bases spanning the gap. This CDR3 comprises 15 residues. CDR3 amino acids: CASSSDPMPYNEQFF. The CDR3 DNA reads TGTGCCAGCAGCTCCGACCCAATGCCCTACAATGAGCAGTTCTTC.

The gene calls are TRBV10-3 and TRBJ2-1; possible D gene TRBD2, 5 bases. Between the trimmed V and J ends, which lost 3 bases and 3 bases, there was a span of 9 bases. The CDR3 is 14 amino acids. Germline V gene sequence: CDR1 ENHRY, CDR2 SYGVKD. DNA for the CDR3: TGTGCCATCAGTGATCTAAGCGGCTACAATGAGCAGTTCTTC. It specifies CAISDLSGYNEQFF.

This clonotype has more than one count but fewer than ten. The CDR3 is CASSFSRQKYTEAFF. CDR3 nucleotide sequence: TGTGCCAGCAGTTTTTCTAGGCAGAAGTACACTGAAGCTTTCTTT. The chain uses TRBV12-3 or TRBV12-4 and TRBJ1-1; D unclear. CDR3 size: 15 residues. Trimming removed 3 bases at V and 3 bases at J, with 14 bases between.

The V and J genes are TRBV7-6 and TRBJ2-2; 9 positions match TRBD1. CDR3 length equals 16 residues. The V gene end was trimmed by 1 base and the J gene end by 3 bases; junction bases not matched to a gene: 3. Germline CDR1 SGHVS, CDR2 FNYEAQ. The CDR3 DNA reads as TGTGCCAGCAGCTTAGTAGGACAGGGGTACACCGGGGAGCTGTTTTTT. This translates into CASSLVGQGYTGELFF.

This clonotype appeared a few times. V usage is TRBV7-8 and J usage is TRBJ1-4; the match to TRBD1 covers 7 bases. Unmatched junction bases numbered 4, after V lost 5 bases and J lost 7 bases. The CDR3 extends over 13 amino acids. Germline assignment: CDR1 SGHVS and CDR2 FQNEAQ. CDR3 protein: CASSRDRVEKLFF. The CDR3 DNA reads as TGTGCCAGCAGCCGTGACAGGGTTGAAAAACTGTTTTTT.

This clonotype was observed a handful of times. The chain recombines TRBV27 with TRBJ2-1; weak D call: TRBD1 (7 bases). CDR3 length equals 16 residues. V was trimmed by 5 bases and J by 0 bases, leaving 14 bases between them. Germline V gene data show CDR1 as MNHEY and CDR2 as SMNVEV (reference sequence). CDR3 nucleotides: TGTGCCAGCAGTCCGCGGGACAGAAGCTCCTACAATGAGCAGTTCTTC. Translating it yields CASSPRDRSSYNEQFF.

This clonotype was found many times. This chain links TRBV6-1 with TRBJ1-1; TRBD1 matches 7 bases. The length of the CDR3 is 15 residues. Germline V gives CDR1 MNHNS, CDR2 SASEGT. V lost 3 bases and J lost 1; bases outside the gene matches: 5. The CDR3 region is CASSDPGQPNTEAFF. The CDR3, as DNA: TGTGCCAGCAGTGACCCGGGACAGCCGAACACTGAAGCTTTCTTT.